The TCR beta chain described here comes from a study of PD-1 blockade in classical Hodgkin lymphoma. Overall study results and limits: With CD4+ cells, TCR diversity rose significantly by C4D1, but not with CD8+ cells. Complete responders' baseline diversity resembled that of newly diagnosed patients.

Each patient relapsed following autologous stem cell transplantation, and prior brentuximab vedotin exposure differed. Only in-frame clones appear in the TCRdb table, and some are missing; sequencing was by immunoSEQ multiplex PCR. The sample shows 150,000 or so clones, around 73% of them seen only once. With regard to this clone: Antigen unknown.

V was shortened by 3 bases and J by 3 bases, with 9 bases between the two germline ends. Germline assignment: CDR1 SGHRS and CDR2 YFSETQ. The CDR3 is made up of 14 amino acids. The origin of this receptor is a human donor with classical Hodgkin lymphoma. The chain recombines TRBV5-1 with TRBJ2-2; D tentatively reads TRBD1 or TRBD2 (7 bases each). This sample comprised peripheral blood mononuclear cells (PBMCs), obtained before the second cycle of nivolumab. CDR3 nucleotides: TGCGCCAGCAGCTCAGGGGGGGACACCGGGGAGCTGTTTTTT. This sequence encodes CASSSGGDTGELFF.